This T cell receptor beta chain comes out of a study of technical replicates of blood from several donors. Germline loops: CDR1 SGHTA, CDR2 FQGNSA. Trimming at V came to 5 bases and at J to 5 bases, leaving 8 bases not matched to a gene. CDR3 length: 15 residues. Produced via immunoSEQ multiplex PCR; TCRdb's table is partial and in-frame only. The sample holds under 95,000 clones, roughly 94% seen once. The TCR was taken from a human donor in good health. This chain connects TRBV7-2 to TRBJ2-1; 8 bases match TRBD2. Sequencing input: T cells isolated from PBMCs. CDR3 region: CASSLTGGGDNEQFF. The DNA for the CDR3 is TGTGCCAGCAGCCTGACCGGGGGGGGCGACAATGAGCAGTTCTTC. Full variable domain (rest looked up from reference TRBV7-2 and TRBJ2-1): GAGVSQSPSNKVTEKGKDVELRCDPISGHTALYWYRQSLGQGLEFLIYFQGNSAPDKSGLPSDRFSAERTGGSVSTLTIQRTQQEDSAVYLCASSLTGGGDNEQFFGPGTRLTVL.